Given below is one T cell receptor beta chain in context. Patients sequenced had flow cytometry evidence of CD8+CD57+ cell expansion. The record originates from a study of CD8+CD57+ T cells in acquired aplastic anemia. The TCR beta profiling, which covered VDJ combination and CDR3 sequence, was carried out using genomic DNA as the template. TCRdb reprocessed the reads via MiXCR and lists one record per CDR3 protein. The data show approximately 250,000 distinct CDR3 sequences, with 82% seen just once and approximately 40% held by the top ten. The CDR3 extends over 14 amino acids. Per the germline V gene, CDR1 is SNHLY and CDR2 is FYNNEI. Germline trimming cut 6 bases from V and 9 bases from J; bases unmatched to any gene: 7.

The V and J genes are TRBV2 and TRBJ1-5; 11 bases align to TRBD1. Material: sorted CD4+, CD8+, or CD8+CD57+ T cells (not recorded which) from PBMCs. The TCR originated in a human donor with aplastic anemia. The DNA for the CDR3 is TGTGCCAGCAGCACCGGGACAGGGGGGGCGCCCCAGCATTTT. Translation: CASSTGTGGAPQHF.